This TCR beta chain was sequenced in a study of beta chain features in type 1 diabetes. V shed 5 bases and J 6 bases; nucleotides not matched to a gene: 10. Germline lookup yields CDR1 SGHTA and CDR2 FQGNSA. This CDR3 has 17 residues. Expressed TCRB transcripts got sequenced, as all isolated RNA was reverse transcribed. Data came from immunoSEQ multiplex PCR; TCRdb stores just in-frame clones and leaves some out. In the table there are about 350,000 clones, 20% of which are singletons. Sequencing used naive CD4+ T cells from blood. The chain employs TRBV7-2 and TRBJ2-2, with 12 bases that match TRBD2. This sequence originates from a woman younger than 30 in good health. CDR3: CASSASGGASTSGELFF. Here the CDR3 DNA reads TGTGCCAGCAGCGCTAGCGGGGGGGCTTCTACGTCCGGGGAGCTGTTTTTT.